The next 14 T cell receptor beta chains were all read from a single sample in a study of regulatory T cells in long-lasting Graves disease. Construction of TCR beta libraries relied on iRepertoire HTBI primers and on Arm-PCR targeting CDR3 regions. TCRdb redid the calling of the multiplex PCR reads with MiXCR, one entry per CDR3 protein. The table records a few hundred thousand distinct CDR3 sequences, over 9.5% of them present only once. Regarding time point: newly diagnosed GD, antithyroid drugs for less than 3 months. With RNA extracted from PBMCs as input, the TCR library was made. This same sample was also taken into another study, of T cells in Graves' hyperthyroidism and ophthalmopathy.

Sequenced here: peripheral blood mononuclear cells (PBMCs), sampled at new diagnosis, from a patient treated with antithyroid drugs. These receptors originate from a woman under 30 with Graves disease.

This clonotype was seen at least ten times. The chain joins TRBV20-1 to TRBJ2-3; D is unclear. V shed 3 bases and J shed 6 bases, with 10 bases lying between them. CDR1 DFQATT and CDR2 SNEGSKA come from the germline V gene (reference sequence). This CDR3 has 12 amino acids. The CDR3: CSASPSPDTQYF. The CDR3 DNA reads TGCAGTGCTAGCCCTTCCCCGGATACGCAGTATTTT.

This CDR3 reads CASSQGSGRSYNSPLHF. Written as DNA, the CDR3 is TGCGCCAGCAGCCAAGGCTCGGGGAGGTCCTATAATTCACCCCTCCACTTT. The rearrangement links TRBV4-1 to TRBJ1-6; D is ambiguous. V was trimmed by 1 base and J by 1 base, leaving 11 bases between them. The length of the CDR3 is 17 residues. Germline lookup yields CDR1 MGHRA and CDR2 YSYEKL.

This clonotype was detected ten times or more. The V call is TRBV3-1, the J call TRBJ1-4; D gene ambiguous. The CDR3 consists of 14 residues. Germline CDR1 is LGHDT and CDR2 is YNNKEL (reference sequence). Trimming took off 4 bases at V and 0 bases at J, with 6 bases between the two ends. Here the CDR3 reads CASSPHATNEKLFF. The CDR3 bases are TGTGCCAGCAGCCCGCACGCAACTAATGAAAAACTGTTTTTT.

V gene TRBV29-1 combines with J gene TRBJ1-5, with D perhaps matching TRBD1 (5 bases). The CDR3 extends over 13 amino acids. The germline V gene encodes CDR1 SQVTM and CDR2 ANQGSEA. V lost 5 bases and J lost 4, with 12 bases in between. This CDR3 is CSVSQGGNQPQHF. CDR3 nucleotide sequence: TGCAGCGTTAGCCAGGGAGGTAATCAGCCCCAGCATTTT. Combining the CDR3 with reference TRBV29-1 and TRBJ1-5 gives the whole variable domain SAVISQKPSRDICQRGTSLTIQCQVDSQVTMMFWYRQQPGQSLTLIATANQGSEATYESGFVIDKFPISRPNLTFSTLTVSNMSPEDSSIYLCSVSQGGNQPQHFGDGTRLSIL.

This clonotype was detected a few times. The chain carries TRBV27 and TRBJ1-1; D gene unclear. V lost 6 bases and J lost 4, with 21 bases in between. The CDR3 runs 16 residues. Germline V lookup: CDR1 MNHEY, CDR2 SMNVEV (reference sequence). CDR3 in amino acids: CASSLRPPRLGTEAFF. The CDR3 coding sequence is TGTGCCAGCAGCCTTAGGCCCCCCCGACTAGGCACTGAAGCTTTCTTT.

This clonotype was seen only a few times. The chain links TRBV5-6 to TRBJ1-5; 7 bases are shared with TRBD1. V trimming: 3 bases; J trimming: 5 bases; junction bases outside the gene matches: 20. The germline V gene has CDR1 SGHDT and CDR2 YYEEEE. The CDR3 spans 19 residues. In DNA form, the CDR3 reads TGTGCCAGCAGCTCCCGTTGGGACAGTCCTCTTGGCGGGCATCAGCCCCAGCATTTT. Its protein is CASSSRWDSPLGGHQPQHF.

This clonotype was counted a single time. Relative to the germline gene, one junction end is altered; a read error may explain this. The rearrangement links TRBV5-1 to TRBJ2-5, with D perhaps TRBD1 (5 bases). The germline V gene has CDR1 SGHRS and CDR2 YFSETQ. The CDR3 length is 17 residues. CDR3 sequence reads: CAGSFFIRDSIQETQYF. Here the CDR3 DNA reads TGCGCCGGCAGCTTTTTTATACGTGACAGCATCCAAGAGACCCAGTACTTC.

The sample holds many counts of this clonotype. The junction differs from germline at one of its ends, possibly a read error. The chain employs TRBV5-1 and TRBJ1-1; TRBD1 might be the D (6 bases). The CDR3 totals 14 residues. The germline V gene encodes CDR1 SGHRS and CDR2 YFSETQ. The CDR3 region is CASSFRGANTEAFF. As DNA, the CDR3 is TGTGCCAGCAGCTTCCGGGGGGCAAACACTGAAGCTTTCTTT.

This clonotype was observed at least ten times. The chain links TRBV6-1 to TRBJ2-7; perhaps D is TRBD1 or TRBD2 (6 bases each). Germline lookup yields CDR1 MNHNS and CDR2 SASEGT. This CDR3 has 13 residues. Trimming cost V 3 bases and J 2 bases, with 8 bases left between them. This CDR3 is CASSDGGPYEQYF. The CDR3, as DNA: TGTGCCAGCAGTGATGGGGGGCCCTACGAGCAGTACTTC.

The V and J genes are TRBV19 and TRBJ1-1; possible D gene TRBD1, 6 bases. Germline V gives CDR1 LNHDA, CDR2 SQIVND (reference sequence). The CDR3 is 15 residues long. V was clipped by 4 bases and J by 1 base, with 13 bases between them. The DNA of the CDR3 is TGTGCCAGTAGTACCTCGGACAGTTGGAACACTGAAGCTTTCTTT. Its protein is CASSTSDSWNTEAFF.

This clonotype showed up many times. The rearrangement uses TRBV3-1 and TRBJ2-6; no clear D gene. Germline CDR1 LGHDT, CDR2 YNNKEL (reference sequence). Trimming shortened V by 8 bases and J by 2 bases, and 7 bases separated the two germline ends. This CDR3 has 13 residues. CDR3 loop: CASGPAGANVLTF. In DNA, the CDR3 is TGTGCCAGCGGACCTGCTGGGGCCAACGTCCTGACTTTC.

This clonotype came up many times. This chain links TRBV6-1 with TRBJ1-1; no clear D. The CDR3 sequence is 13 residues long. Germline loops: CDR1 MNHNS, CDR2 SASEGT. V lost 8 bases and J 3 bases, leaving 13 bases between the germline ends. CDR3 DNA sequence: TGTGCCAGCTTAGTAAACCCATACACTGAAGCTTTCTTT. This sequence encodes CASLVNPYTEAFF.

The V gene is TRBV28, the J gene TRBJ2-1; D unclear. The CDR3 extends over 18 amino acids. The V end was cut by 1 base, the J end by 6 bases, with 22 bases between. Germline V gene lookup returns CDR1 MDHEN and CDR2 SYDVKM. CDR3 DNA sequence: TGTGCCAGCAGTTTATTGGGCCTAAAAGTCAATACTTGCAATGAGCAGTTCTTC. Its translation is CASSLLGLKVNTCNEQFF.

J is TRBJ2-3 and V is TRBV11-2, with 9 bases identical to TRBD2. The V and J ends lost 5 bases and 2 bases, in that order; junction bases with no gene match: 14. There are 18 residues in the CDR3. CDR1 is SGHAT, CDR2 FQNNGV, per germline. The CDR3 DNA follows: TGTGCCAGCAGCCCACAACCGCTTCTAGCGGGGCCCACAGATACGCAGTATTTT. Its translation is CASSPQPLLAGPTDTQYF.